This TCR beta chain derives from a study of blood T cell repertoires in COVID-19. Overall study context: The United States, Italy and Spain were the sources of the acute and convalescent COVID-19 samples. PBMCs, B-cell-depleted T cells, or T cells were the source of the cDNA or gDNA that made up the material.

Each participant's cohort was designated according to participant-reported clinical history. Original analysis: Researchers report that nucleated cell counts were estimated from reference gene primer amplification. TCRdb's copy holds only in-frame clones and misses some; the assay was immunoSEQ multiplex PCR. V and J calls and clone size come straight from that table; D and trimming were deduced from the DNA. This sample has more than 300,000 clones, with about nine tenths found just once. CDR1 is KGHDR, CDR2 SFDVKD, per germline. V was cut by 7 bases and J by 0 bases, with 8 bases left in between. CDR3 size: 13 residues.

This sequence originates from a middle-aged woman who had been exposed to COVID-19. This chain links TRBV24-1 with TRBJ1-1; D may be TRBD1 (5 bases). Material: PBMCs or T cells enriched from blood (not recorded which). Here the CDR3 DNA reads TGTGCCACCAGGAAGACAGTGAACACTGAAGCTTTCTTT. This gives the protein CATRKTVNTEAFF.